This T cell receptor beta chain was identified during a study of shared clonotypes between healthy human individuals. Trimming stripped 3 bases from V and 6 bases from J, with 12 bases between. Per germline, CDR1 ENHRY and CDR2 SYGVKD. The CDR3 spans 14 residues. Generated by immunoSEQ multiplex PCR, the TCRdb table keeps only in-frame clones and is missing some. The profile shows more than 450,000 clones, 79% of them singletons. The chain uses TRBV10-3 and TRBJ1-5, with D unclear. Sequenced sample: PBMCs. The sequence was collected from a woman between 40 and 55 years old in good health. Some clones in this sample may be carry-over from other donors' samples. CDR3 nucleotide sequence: TGTGCCATCAGTGAAGGCAGGATTGCTCAGCCCCAGCATTTT. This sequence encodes CAISEGRIAQPQHF.